Included here is one T cell receptor beta chain sequence, with context. The data were obtained in a study of blood T cell repertoires in COVID-19. Method: immunoSEQ multiplex PCR; TCRdb's copy keeps in-frame clones and lacks some. The table has some 160,000 clones, 84% seen once. This CDR3 has 15 amino acids. Trimming pared 5 bases from V and 10 bases from J, leaving 20 bases between. Germline values: CDR1 LNHDA, CDR2 SQIVND (reference sequence). The receptor was isolated from a woman of 80 years or more with COVID-19, enrolled during active disease. The chain combines TRBV19 with TRBJ1-4, with TRBD1 as a possible D gene (5 bases). Input material: peripheral blood. CDR3 sequence (DNA): TGTGCCAGTAGTTCACAACAGGCCTCCGGGCTAAAACTGTTTTTT. It translates to CASSSQQASGLKLFF.